The subject of this entry is one TCR beta chain. Measured with immunoSEQ multiplex PCR; TCRdb has only the in-frame clones, and not every one. The table lists 950,000 to 1,300,000 clones, roughly 80% of them singletons. From germline, CDR1 is SGDLS and CDR2 YYNGEE. CDR3 length equals 16 residues. V lost 3 bases and J 5 bases, leaving 17 bases between the germline ends. These data belong to a study of shared clonotypes between healthy human individuals. In the CD4+ fraction, cells were divided into CD45RA+ naive and CD45RA-negative memory subsets. The sequencing sample was made of memory CD4+ T cells sorted from blood. The subset is: CD45RA-negative fraction. V gene TRBV9 combines with J gene TRBJ2-2; D gene uncertain. The sequence came from a young man in good health. CDR3 sequence: CASSAFHGYTTGELFF. The CDR3 bases are TGTGCCAGCAGCGCGTTTCACGGATATACAACCGGGGAGCTGTTTTTT.